The next 7 T cell receptor beta chains were all read from a single sample in a study of T cell responses to AZD1222 COVID-19 vaccine. Sequencing was performed with immunoSEQ multiplex PCR; in TCRdb, only in-frame clones are kept and a portion is missing. The sample contains 110,000 to 150,000 clones, about 94% of which appear only once. The sequencing used peripheral blood, collected on day 0 of AZD1222 vaccination. The origin of the receptors is an adult in good health.

This chain links TRBV29-1 with TRBJ2-1; D possibly corresponds to TRBD2 (6 bases). Germline CDR1 SQVTM, CDR2 ANQGSEA. V dropped 7 bases and J dropped 6 bases, with 13 bases sitting between them. This CDR3 contains 12 residues. In nucleotides, the CDR3 is TGCAGCGCTTGGACTAACTTCAATGAGCAGTTCTTC. Translation: CSAWTNFNEQFF.

CDR3 DNA sequence: TGTGCCAGCAGCTTGGAAGGGGGCCGAGCCGCATACGAGCAGTACTTC. It yields the protein CASSLEGGRAAYEQYF. The rearrangement uses TRBV5-4 and TRBJ2-7; TRBD1 agrees at 7 bases. The J segment lost 4 bases and the V segment lost 0 bases, leaving 10 bases of the junction unmatched. The CDR3 consists of 16 residues. Germline values: CDR1 SGHNT, CDR2 YYREEE (reference sequence). Full variable domain (outside the CDR3, taken from reference TRBV5-4 and TRBJ2-7): ETGVTQSPTHLIKTRGQQVTLRCSSQSGHNTVSWYQQALGQGPQFIFQYYREEENGRGNFPPRFSGLQFPNYSSELNVNALELDDSALYLCASSLEGGRAAYEQYFGPGTRLTVT.

V is TRBV2 and J is TRBJ2-5, with unresolved D. Germline V gene data show CDR1 as SNHLY and CDR2 as FYNNEI. The V end was cut by 6 bases, the J end by 5 bases, with 7 bases between. The CDR3 contains 11 residues. The chain's CDR3 is CASRITETQYF. Written as DNA, the CDR3 is TGTGCCAGCAGAATAACCGAGACCCAGTACTTC.

The V call is TRBV30, the J call TRBJ1-4; 7 bases agree with TRBD1. CDR3 length: 15 amino acids. Germline CDR1 GTSNPN, CDR2 SVGIG (reference sequence). V lost 4 bases, J lost 4 bases, and 9 bases stayed unmatched. The CDR3 DNA reads as TGTGCCTGGAAATTTCCGGGACAGCTTAATGAAAAACTGTTTTTT. Translation gives CAWKFPGQLNEKLFF.

The chain joins TRBV6-5 to TRBJ2-7, with D perhaps matching TRBD1 (6 bases). Trimming left V 0 bases short and J 5 bases short, with 14 bases between. Germline assignment: CDR1 MNHEY and CDR2 SVGAGI. This CDR3 region has 15 residues. The CDR3 nucleotides are TGTGCCAGCAGTTACTCGATACAGGGCCGGAACGAGCAGTACTTC. It specifies CASSYSIQGRNEQYF.

The rearrangement joins TRBV12-3 or TRBV12-4 to TRBJ2-2; D is unresolved. The germline V and J ends were trimmed by 8 bases and 6 bases, with 13 bases remaining between them. The CDR3 length is 13 residues. CDR3 in amino acids: CASGPGIAGELFF. CDR3 DNA sequence: TGTGCCAGCGGCCCTGGGATCGCCGGGGAGCTGTTTTTT.

The chain employs TRBV7-2 and TRBJ2-1, with TRBD1 as a possible D gene (6 bases). V gave up 5 bases and J gave up 1 base, with 12 bases separating them. This CDR3 has 15 residues. Germline V CDR1 and CDR2: SGHTA, FQGNSA. The CDR3: CASSADSPSYNEQFF. The CDR3 DNA reads as TGTGCCAGCAGCGCGGACAGCCCTTCCTACAATGAGCAGTTCTTC.